These 27 T cell receptor beta chains originate from one sample sequenced in a study of graft-versus-host responses after intestinal transplantation. Their antigen targets remain unknown. The assay was immunoSEQ multiplex PCR, and TCRdb's table has in-frame clones only and misses some. The data show roughly 80,000 clones, with roughly 84% seen just once and 7.5% to 8.5% held by the top ten. Sequences were derived from unstimulated CD8+ T cells sorted from spleen or lymph node cells, sampled before transplant. These receptors were obtained from a human donor who was the organ donor for an intestinal transplant.

This chain links TRBV29-1 with TRBJ1-4; 7 bases fit TRBD1. The CDR3 has 13 residues. J gave up 4 bases and V 7 bases, and 6 bases lay outside the gene matches. CDR1 is SQVTM, CDR2 ANQGSEA, per germline. CDR3 DNA sequence: TGCAGCGGAACCGGGACAGATAATGAAAAACTGTTTTTT. This translates into CSGTGTDNEKLFF.

This clone appeared once. The V gene is TRBV7-8, the J gene TRBJ2-1; D not certain. The CDR3 contains 16 residues. Trimming shortened V by 3 bases and J by 0 bases, and 12 bases separated the two germline ends. Germline CDR1 reads SGHVS; CDR2 reads FQNEAQ. As DNA, the CDR3 is TGTGCCAGCAGCTTCCTAGTGGGATACTCCTACAATGAGCAGTTCTTC. It codes for CASSFLVGYSYNEQFF.

The chain recombines TRBV29-1 with TRBJ2-7; possible D gene TRBD2, 6 bases. This CDR3 is 11 amino acids long. The V gene lost 4 bases and the J gene lost 6 bases, with 10 bases spanning the gap. Germline V gene data show CDR1 as SQVTM and CDR2 as ANQGSEA. The CDR3: CSVVYGGEQYF. CDR3 sequence (DNA): TGCAGCGTTGTGTACGGGGGCGAGCAGTACTTC.

The rearrangement uses TRBV5-1 and TRBJ2-7; tentatively, D is TRBD2 (5 bases). Trimming cost V 0 bases and J 5 bases, with 9 bases left between them. Per germline, CDR1 SGHRS and CDR2 YFSETQ. The CDR3 contains 13 residues. DNA of the CDR3: TGCGCCAGCAGCTTGGTACCCGGGGACGAGCAGTACTTC. It is translated as CASSLVPGDEQYF.

V usage is TRBV6-5 and J usage is TRBJ1-5; no firm D call. Germline V gene sequence: CDR1 MNHEY, CDR2 SVGAGI. CDR3 size: 14 residues. V lost 6 bases to trimming and J lost 5 bases, with 14 bases between them. CDR3 bases: TGTGCCAGCAGCTTCTTGGGGAGCCATCAGCCCCAGCATTTT. Residues: CASSFLGSHQPQHF.

This clone was recorded once. V gene TRBV4-1 combines with J gene TRBJ2-7; no definite D call. This CDR3 is built from 14 residues. Trimming removed 0 bases from V and 5 bases from J, with 11 bases in between. Germline V gene data show CDR1 as MGHRA and CDR2 as YSYEKL. CDR3: CASSQDLSSDEQYF. In DNA, the CDR3 is TGCGCCAGCAGCCAAGATCTCTCGAGTGACGAGCAGTACTTC.

The rearrangement links TRBV7-2 to TRBJ2-7; 11 positions match TRBD2. From germline, CDR1 is SGHTA and CDR2 FQGNSA. This CDR3 contains 15 residues. The V segment lost 5 bases and the J segment 4 bases; nucleotides outside the gene matches: 7. CDR3 protein: CASSDASGGTYEQYF. The CDR3 DNA follows: TGTGCCAGCAGCGACGCTAGCGGGGGGACGTACGAGCAGTACTTC.

A note on this clone: Other DNA sequences in the same sample also yield this CDR3. This chain joins TRBV28 and TRBJ2-5, with D possibly matching TRBD2 (5 bases). The ends were cut back, 1 base at V and 2 bases at J, with 5 bases in the middle. The CDR3 length is 13 residues. CDR1 is MDHEN and CDR2 is SYDVKM in the germline V gene. The chain's CDR3 is CASSLSGQETQYF. CDR3 nucleotides: TGTGCCAGCAGTTTATCGGGACAAGAGACCCAGTACTTC. Complete variable domain (other parts from reference TRBV28 and TRBJ2-5): DVKVTQSSRYLVKRTGEKVFLECVQDMDHENMFWYRQDPGLGLRLIYFSYDVKMKEKGDIPEGYSVSREKKERFSLILESASTNQTSMYLCASSLSGQETQYFGPGTRLLVL.

The chain employs TRBV4-1 and TRBJ2-2, with unresolved D. The ends were cut back, 1 base at V and 3 bases at J, with 15 bases in the middle. Germline CDR1 reads MGHRA; CDR2 reads YSYEKL. This CDR3 has 17 residues. This CDR3 reads CASSQGVLRKDTGELFF. The DNA for the CDR3 is TGCGCCAGCAGCCAAGGTGTTCTCAGGAAGGACACCGGGGAGCTGTTTTTT.

The chain combines TRBV13 with TRBJ2-7; the D gene could be TRBD1 or TRBD2 (5 bases each). Germline V gene sequence: CDR1 PRHDT, CDR2 FYEKMQ (reference sequence). The CDR3 runs 15 residues. V lost 5 bases and J 0 bases, leaving 14 bases between the germline ends. Here the CDR3 DNA reads TGTGCCAGCAGCCGACTCGGGGCAGGCTCCTACGAGCAGTACTTC. Translated: CASSRLGAGSYEQYF.

This chain links TRBV11-3 with TRBJ2-1; 7 bases align to TRBD1. This CDR3 is 16 amino acids long. Per germline, CDR1 SGHNT and CDR2 YENEEA. With V trimmed by 4 bases and J by 3 bases, 9 bases remained unmatched. The CDR3, as DNA: TGTGCCAGCAGCTCAGGGGGTTCCACCCTCTACAATGAGCAGTTCTTC. As protein: CASSSGGSTLYNEQFF.

The chain recombines TRBV5-8 with TRBJ2-5; a weak D match, TRBD2 (6 bases). This CDR3 region has 17 residues. Germline CDR1 SGHTS, CDR2 YDEGEE. V was shortened by 4 bases and J by 1 base, with 20 bases between the two germline ends. CDR3 loop: CASSETWGGASQETQYF. CDR3 nucleotide sequence: TGTGCCAGCAGCGAAACCTGGGGCGGGGCGTCCCAAGAGACCCAGTACTTC.

This clone came up a few times. The V gene is TRBV19, the J gene TRBJ2-7; 7 nucleotides agree with TRBD2. Germline-derived CDR1 and CDR2 are LNHDA and SQIVND (reference sequence). The V and J ends lost 5 bases and 7 bases, in that order; junction bases with no gene match: 14. This CDR3 comprises 15 residues. CDR3 coding DNA: TGTGCCAGTAGTGGACTTGAGCGGGGCCCCTTGGAGCAGTACTTC. Residues: CASSGLERGPLEQYF.

V usage is TRBV27 and J usage is TRBJ2-7; D possibly corresponds to TRBD1 (6 bases). Deletions cut 2 bases from V and 4 bases from J, with 15 bases between. Germline CDR1 MNHEY, CDR2 SMNVEV (reference sequence). CDR3 length: 15 residues. CDR3 sequence: CASSLMGAAGYEQYF. The CDR3 coding sequence is TGTGCCAGCAGTTTAATGGGGGCGGCTGGGTACGAGCAGTACTTC.

The V gene is TRBV6-5, the J gene TRBJ1-1; no firm D call. CDR1 is MNHEY, CDR2 SVGAGI, per germline. V was pared by 0 bases and J by 8 bases, with 10 bases between. This CDR3 is built from 13 residues. CDR3 sequence reads: CASSYSGRLEAFF. CDR3 bases: TGTGCCAGCAGTTACTCGGGTAGGTTAGAAGCTTTCTTT.

V usage is TRBV7-3 and J usage is TRBJ2-1; 7 nucleotides align to TRBD1. CDR3 size: 15 residues. From germline, CDR1 is SGHTA and CDR2 FQGTGA. The J segment lost 6 bases and the V segment lost 2 bases, leaving 7 bases of the junction unmatched. The DNA of the CDR3 is TGTGCCAGCAGCTTACGACAGGGTAGTGCCAATGAGCAGTTCTTC. This codes for CASSLRQGSANEQFF.

The CDR3 sequence is CASSEVQGVLGNTIYF. The DNA of the CDR3 is TGTGCCAGCAGTGAAGTCCAGGGCGTCCTAGGAAACACCATATATTTT. V is TRBV25-1 and J is TRBJ1-3, with a weak D call TRBD1 (5 bases). The CDR3 extends over 16 amino acids. CDR1 and CDR2 (germline): MGHDK, SYGVNS. Trimming took off 2 bases at V and 4 bases at J, with 15 bases between the two ends.

The gene calls are TRBV9 and TRBJ2-1; the D is unclear. Trimming removed 0 bases at V and 6 bases at J, with 10 bases between. The V gene's germline CDR1 is SGDLS and CDR2 YYNGEE. The CDR3 extends over 14 amino acids. The CDR3 bases are TGTGCCAGCAGCGTAGTGCTAGGAACCAATGAGCAGTTCTTC. Translation: CASSVVLGTNEQFF.

The chain links TRBV27 to TRBJ1-6; possible D gene TRBD1, 6 bases. The V gene's germline CDR1 is MNHEY and CDR2 SMNVEV (reference sequence). V was shortened by 1 base and J by 6 bases, with 13 bases between the two germline ends. The CDR3 is made up of 16 amino acids. This CDR3 is CASSLLGGNVNSPLHF. The CDR3 DNA sequence: TGTGCCAGCAGTTTATTAGGGGGTAATGTTAATTCACCCCTCCACTTT.

V usage is TRBV9 and J usage is TRBJ1-2; 10 bases match TRBD1. The length of the CDR3 is 14 residues. The trim removed 3 bases at V and 8 bases at J, leaving 7 bases unmatched. Germline CDR1 reads SGDLS; CDR2 reads YYNGEE. The CDR3 sequence: CASSDGDRGEGYTF. In DNA form, the CDR3 reads TGTGCCAGCAGCGATGGGGACAGGGGTGAAGGCTACACCTTC.

CDR3 DNA: TGCGCCAGCAGCTTGGAGAGCGGGGGGGTATGGGAGCAGTACTTC. It codes for CASSLESGGVWEQYF. The gene calls are TRBV5-1 and TRBJ2-7, with 10 bases lining up with TRBD2. With 0 bases clipped from V and 7 bases from J, the junction kept 7 bases outside the gene matches. CDR3 length equals 15 residues. Germline lookup yields CDR1 SGHRS and CDR2 YFSETQ.

The V gene is TRBV2, the J gene TRBJ1-2, with TRBD1 identical over 8 bases. J gave up 4 bases and V 10 bases, and 11 bases lay outside the gene matches. The CDR3 has 14 amino acids. CDR1 SNHLY and CDR2 FYNNEI come from the germline V gene. CDR3 protein: CAITRDRLFYGYTF. CDR3 sequence (DNA): TGTGCCATCACGCGGGACAGGCTATTCTATGGCTACACCTTC.

The chain uses TRBV29-1 and TRBJ1-2; possibly TRBD1 for D (5 bases). V lost 4 bases to trimming and J lost 5 bases, with 8 bases between them. CDR1 and CDR2 (germline): SQVTM, ANQGSEA. The CDR3 length is 11 residues. Written as DNA, the CDR3 is TGCAGCGTTGCCAGGGAGTATGGCTACACCTTC. It yields the protein CSVAREYGYTF.

The chain couples TRBV20-1 to TRBJ1-2; no firm D call. The CDR3 contains 8 residues. Trimming shortened V by 3 bases and J by 8 bases, and 1 base separated the two germline ends. Germline V gene lookup returns CDR1 DFQATT and CDR2 SNEGSKA (reference sequence). As DNA, the CDR3 is TGCAGTGCTAGGGGCTACACCTTC. Its protein product is CSARGYTF.

This clone was observed once. This chain joins TRBV5-5 and TRBJ2-7, with D tentatively TRBD1 (6 bases). The V end lost 0 bases, the J end lost 0 bases, and 10 bases lay between the germline ends. Per germline, CDR1 SGHKS and CDR2 YYEKEE (reference sequence). The CDR3 has 15 amino acids. The CDR3 spells CASSLGAGASYEQYF. As DNA, the CDR3 is TGTGCCAGCAGCTTGGGGGCAGGGGCCTCCTACGAGCAGTACTTC.

This chain links TRBV7-9 with TRBJ1-1; D gene unclear. Germline lookup yields CDR1 SEHNR and CDR2 FQNEAQ (reference sequence). The CDR3 is 11 amino acids. Trimming removed 2 bases from V and 4 bases from J, with 2 bases in between. The CDR3 spells CASSLFTEAFF. The CDR3 nucleotides are TGTGCCAGCAGCTTATTCACTGAAGCTTTCTTT.

This clone was counted between two and nine times. This CDR3 reads CASSQDWPSPLHF. CDR3 in DNA: TGCGCCAGCAGCCAAGACTGGCCTTCACCCCTCCACTTT. The chain couples TRBV4-1 to TRBJ1-6; D unresolved. Between the trimmed V and J ends, which lost 0 bases and 9 bases, there was a span of 6 bases. The CDR3 contains 13 residues. Germline V gene data show CDR1 as MGHRA and CDR2 as YSYEKL.